The clone carrying this TCR beta chain was recorded a few times. Its matching antigen is unknown. This entry belongs to a study of T cell repertoires in cytomegalovirus infection. The germline V gene has CDR1 MNHEY and CDR2 SVGAGI. V gave up 0 bases and J gave up 1 base, with 12 bases separating them. There are 16 residues in the CDR3. Broader study findings: Based on cumulative public TCR beta family frequency, carriers of CMV plus the relevant HLA were identified. It was HLA-C-restricted CMV-specific TCR beta clonotypes that dominated the response ex vivo.

Each CDR3 protein is one row after TCRdb ran MiXCR on the reads. Here the sample spans about 300,000 distinct CDR3 sequences, 9.6% being singletons. What was sequenced was PBMCs. The sequence derives from a human donor in good health (CMV status not recorded). Some clones in this sample may be carry-over from other donors' samples. J is TRBJ1-2 and V is TRBV6-5, with D perhaps TRBD1 (5 bases). The CDR3 reads CASSYSGPTLNYGYTF. The CDR3 DNA reads TGTGCCAGCAGTTACTCGGGACCGACCCTTAACTATGGCTACACCTTC.